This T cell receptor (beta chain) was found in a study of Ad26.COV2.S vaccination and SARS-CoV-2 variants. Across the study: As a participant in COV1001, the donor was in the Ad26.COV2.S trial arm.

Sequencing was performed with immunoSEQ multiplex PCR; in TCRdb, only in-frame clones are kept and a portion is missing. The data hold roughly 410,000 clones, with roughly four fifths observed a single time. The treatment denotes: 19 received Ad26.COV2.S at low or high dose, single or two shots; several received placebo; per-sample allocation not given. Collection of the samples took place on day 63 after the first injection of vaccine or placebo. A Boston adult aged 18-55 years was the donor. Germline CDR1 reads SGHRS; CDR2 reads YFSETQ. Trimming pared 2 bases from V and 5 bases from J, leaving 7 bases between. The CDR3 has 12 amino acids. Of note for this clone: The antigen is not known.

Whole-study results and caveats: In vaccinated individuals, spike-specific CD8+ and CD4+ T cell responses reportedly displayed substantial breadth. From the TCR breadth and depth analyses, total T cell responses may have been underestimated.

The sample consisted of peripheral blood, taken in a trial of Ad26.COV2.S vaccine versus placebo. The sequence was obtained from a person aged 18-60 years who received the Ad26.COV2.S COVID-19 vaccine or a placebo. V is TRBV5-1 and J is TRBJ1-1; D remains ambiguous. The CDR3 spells CASSFMGTEAFF. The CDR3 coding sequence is TGCGCCAGCAGCTTCATGGGGACTGAAGCTTTCTTT.